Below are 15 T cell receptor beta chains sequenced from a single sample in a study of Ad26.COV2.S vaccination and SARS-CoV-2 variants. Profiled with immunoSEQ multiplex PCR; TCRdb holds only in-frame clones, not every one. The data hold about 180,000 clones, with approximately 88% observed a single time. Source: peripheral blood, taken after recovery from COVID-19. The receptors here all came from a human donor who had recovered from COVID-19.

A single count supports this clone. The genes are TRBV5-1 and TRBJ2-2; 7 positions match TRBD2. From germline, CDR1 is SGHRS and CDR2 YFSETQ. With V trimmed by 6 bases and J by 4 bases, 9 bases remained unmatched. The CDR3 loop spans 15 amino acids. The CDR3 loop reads CASTPGGGPTGELFF. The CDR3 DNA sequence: TGCGCCAGCACCCCTGGGGGGGGTCCCACCGGGGAGCTGTTTTTT.

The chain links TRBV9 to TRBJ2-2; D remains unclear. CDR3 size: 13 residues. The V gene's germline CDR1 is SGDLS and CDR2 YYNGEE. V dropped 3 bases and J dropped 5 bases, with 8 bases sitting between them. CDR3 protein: CASSESGTGELFF. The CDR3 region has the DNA TGTGCCAGCAGCGAATCAGGAACCGGGGAGCTGTTTTTT.

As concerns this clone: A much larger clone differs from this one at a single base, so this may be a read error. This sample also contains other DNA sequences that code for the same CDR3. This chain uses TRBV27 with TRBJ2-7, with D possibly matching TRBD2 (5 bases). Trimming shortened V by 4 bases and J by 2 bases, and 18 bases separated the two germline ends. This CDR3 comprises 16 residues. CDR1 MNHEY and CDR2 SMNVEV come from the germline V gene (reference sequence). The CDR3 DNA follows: TGTGCCAGCAGTTCCTTGGGGAAGGGAGTAGCCTACGAGCAGTACTTC. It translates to CASSSLGKGVAYEQYF.

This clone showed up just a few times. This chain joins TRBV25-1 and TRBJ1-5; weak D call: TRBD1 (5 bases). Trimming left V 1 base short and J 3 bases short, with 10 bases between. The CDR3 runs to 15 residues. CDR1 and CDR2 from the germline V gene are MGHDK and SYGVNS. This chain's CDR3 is CASSESEGHNQPQHF. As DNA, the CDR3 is TGTGCCAGCAGTGAATCAGAGGGGCACAATCAGCCCCAGCATTTT. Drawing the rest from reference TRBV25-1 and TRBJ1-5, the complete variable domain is EADIYQTPRYLVIGTGKKITLECSQTMGHDKMYWYQQDPGMELHLIHYSYGVNSTEKGDLSSESTVSRIRTEHFPLTLESARPSHTSQYLCASSESEGHNQPQHFGDGTRLSIL.

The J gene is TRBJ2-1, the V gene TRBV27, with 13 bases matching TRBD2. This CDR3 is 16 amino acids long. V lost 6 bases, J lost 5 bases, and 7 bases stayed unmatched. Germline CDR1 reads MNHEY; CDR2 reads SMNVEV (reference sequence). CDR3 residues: CASSRATSGGNNEQFF. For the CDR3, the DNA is TGTGCCAGCAGCCGAGCGACTAGCGGGGGGAACAATGAGCAGTTCTTC.

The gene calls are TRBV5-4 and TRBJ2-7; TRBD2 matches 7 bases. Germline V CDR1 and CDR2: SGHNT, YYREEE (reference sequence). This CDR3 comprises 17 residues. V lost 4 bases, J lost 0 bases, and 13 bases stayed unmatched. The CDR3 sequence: CASSPEAVWGGSYEQYF. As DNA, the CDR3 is TGTGCCAGCAGCCCAGAGGCGGTTTGGGGGGGCTCCTACGAGCAGTACTTC.

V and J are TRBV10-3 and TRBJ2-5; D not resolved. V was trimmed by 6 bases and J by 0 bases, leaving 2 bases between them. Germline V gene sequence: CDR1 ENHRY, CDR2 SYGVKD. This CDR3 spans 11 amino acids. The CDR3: CAIRNQETQYF. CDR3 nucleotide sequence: TGTGCCATCAGGAACCAAGAGACCCAGTACTTC.

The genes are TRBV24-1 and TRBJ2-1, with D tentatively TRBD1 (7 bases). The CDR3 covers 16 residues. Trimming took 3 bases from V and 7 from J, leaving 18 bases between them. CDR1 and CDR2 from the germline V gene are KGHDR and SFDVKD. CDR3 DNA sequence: TGTGCCACCAGTGATGAGGGCCAGGGGGGTGGGAATGAGCAGTTCTTC. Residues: CATSDEGQGGGNEQFF.

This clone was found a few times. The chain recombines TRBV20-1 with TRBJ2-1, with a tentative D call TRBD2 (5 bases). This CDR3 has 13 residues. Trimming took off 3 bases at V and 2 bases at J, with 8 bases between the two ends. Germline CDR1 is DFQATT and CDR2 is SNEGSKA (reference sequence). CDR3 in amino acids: CSASRRAYNEQFF. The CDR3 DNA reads TGCAGTGCTAGTCGGCGGGCCTACAATGAGCAGTTCTTC.

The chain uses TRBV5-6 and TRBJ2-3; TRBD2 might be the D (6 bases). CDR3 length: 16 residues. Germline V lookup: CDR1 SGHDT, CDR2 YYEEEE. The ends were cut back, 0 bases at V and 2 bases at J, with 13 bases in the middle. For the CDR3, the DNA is TGTGCCAGCAGCTTGGGCCGGGAGTTTGACACAGATACGCAGTATTTT. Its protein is CASSLGREFDTDTQYF.

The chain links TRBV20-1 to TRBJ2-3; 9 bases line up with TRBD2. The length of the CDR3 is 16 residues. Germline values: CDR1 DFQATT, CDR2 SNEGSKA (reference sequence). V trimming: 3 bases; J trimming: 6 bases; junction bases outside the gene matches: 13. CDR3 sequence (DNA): TGCAGTGCTAGTCCCCTCCGCGGGGGGGCCAAGGATACGCAGTATTTT. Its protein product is CSASPLRGGAKDTQYF.

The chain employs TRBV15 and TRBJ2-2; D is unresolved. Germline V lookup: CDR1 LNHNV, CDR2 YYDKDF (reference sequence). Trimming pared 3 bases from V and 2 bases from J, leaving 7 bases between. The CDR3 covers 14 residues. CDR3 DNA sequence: TGTGCCACCAGCAGGGAACTTAACACCGGGGAGCTGTTTTTT. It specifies CATSRELNTGELFF.

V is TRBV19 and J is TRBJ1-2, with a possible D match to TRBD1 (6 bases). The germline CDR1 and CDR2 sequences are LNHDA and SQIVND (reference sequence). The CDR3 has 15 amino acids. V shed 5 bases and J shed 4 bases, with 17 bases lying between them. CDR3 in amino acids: CASSFGQSPSYGYTF. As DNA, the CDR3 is TGTGCCAGTAGTTTCGGACAGTCCCCATCCTATGGCTACACCTTC.

CDR3: CASSQGAAGSQPQHF. The CDR3 DNA is TGTGCCAGCAGCCAGGGAGCGGCAGGGAGTCAGCCCCAGCATTTT. This sequence joins TRBV3-1 (or the pseudogene TRBV3-2) and TRBJ1-5, with TRBD1 as a possible D gene (5 bases). The CDR3 is 15 residues long. CDR1 is LGHDT, CDR2 YNNKEL, per germline (reference sequence). Trimming left V 3 bases short and J 6 bases short, with 15 bases between.

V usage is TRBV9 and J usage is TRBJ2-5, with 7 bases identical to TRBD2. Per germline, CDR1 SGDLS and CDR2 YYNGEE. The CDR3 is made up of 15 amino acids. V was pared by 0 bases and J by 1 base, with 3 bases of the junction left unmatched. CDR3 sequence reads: CASSVESSGQETQYF. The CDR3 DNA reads TGTGCCAGCAGCGTAGAGTCTAGCGGCCAAGAGACCCAGTACTTC.